Below are 5 T cell receptor beta chains sequenced from a single sample in a study of patients and donors after allogeneic stem cell transplantation. TCRdb re-derived calls from the RT-PCR reads in MiXCR, one entry per CDR3 protein. The sample includes 900,000 to 1,000,000 distinct CDR3 sequences, over 15% seen only once; the top ten take 5.5% to 6.5%. The specimen was blood, either unsorted or a sorted T cell fraction (not recorded which). The receptors were gathered from a human donor who was either an allogeneic HSCT recipient or a stem cell or donor lymphocyte infusion donor (not recorded which). It is not recorded whose cells these are; they may come from a transplant donor.

Only a few counts were recorded for this clonotype. The chain carries TRBV24-1 and TRBJ1-2; 7 bases are shared with TRBD1. This CDR3 spans 12 amino acids. Germline trimming cut 5 bases from V and 8 bases from J; bases unmatched to any gene: 4. Germline V gives CDR1 KGHDR, CDR2 SFDVKD. The CDR3 here is CATSGDRVGYTF. In DNA form, the CDR3 reads TGTGCCACCAGTGGCGACAGGGTCGGCTACACCTTC.

The sample holds a few counts of this clonotype. The V gene is TRBV6-2 or TRBV6-3, the J gene TRBJ2-7, with 9 bases matching TRBD2. Per the germline V gene, CDR1 is MNHEY and CDR2 is SVGEGT. V lost 4 bases, J lost 6 bases, and 10 bases stayed unmatched. This CDR3 comprises 15 residues. The CDR3 protein is CASSSAGGGPSEQYF. The CDR3 DNA reads TGTGCCAGCAGTTCCGCGGGAGGGGGGCCTTCCGAGCAGTACTTC.

The genes are TRBV20-1 and TRBJ2-2, with 12 bases fitting TRBD2. The CDR3 loop spans 15 amino acids. The germline V gene encodes CDR1 DFQATT and CDR2 SNEGSKA (reference sequence). V trimming: 5 bases; J trimming: 0 bases; junction bases outside the gene matches: 1. CDR3 DNA sequence: TGCAGTGCTTGGACTAGCGGGACGAACACCGGGGAGCTGTTTTTT. Translated: CSAWTSGTNTGELFF.

This clonotype was observed a handful of times. The chain employs TRBV21-1 and TRBJ2-7; no check of the table's D call, TRBD1, against the DNA was made. TRBV21-1 is given as a pseudogene. The CDR3 sequence is 16 residues long. The DNA for the CDR3 is TGTGCCAGCATCACAGGGGGGCCGGGTCTAATATACGAGCAGTACTTC. The encoded protein is CASITGGPGLIYEQYF.

The table lists this clonotype with a few counts. The rearrangement uses TRBV5-1 and TRBJ2-2; 8 bases are shared with TRBD2. The CDR3 length is 15 residues. Trimming at V came to 0 bases and at J to 4 bases, leaving 2 bases not matched to a gene. CDR1 is SGHRS and CDR2 is YFSETQ in the germline V gene. CDR3 residues: CASSLVGTSTGELFF. The CDR3 coding sequence is TGCGCCAGCAGCTTGGTTGGGACTAGCACCGGGGAGCTGTTTTTT. The variable domain in full, with the rest retrieved from reference TRBV5-1 and TRBJ2-2, is KAGVTQTPRYLIKTRGQQVTLSCSPISGHRSVSWYQQTPGQGLQFLFEYFSETQRNKGNFPGRFSGRQFSNSRSEMNVSTLELGDSALYLCASSLVGTSTGELFFGEGSRLTVL.